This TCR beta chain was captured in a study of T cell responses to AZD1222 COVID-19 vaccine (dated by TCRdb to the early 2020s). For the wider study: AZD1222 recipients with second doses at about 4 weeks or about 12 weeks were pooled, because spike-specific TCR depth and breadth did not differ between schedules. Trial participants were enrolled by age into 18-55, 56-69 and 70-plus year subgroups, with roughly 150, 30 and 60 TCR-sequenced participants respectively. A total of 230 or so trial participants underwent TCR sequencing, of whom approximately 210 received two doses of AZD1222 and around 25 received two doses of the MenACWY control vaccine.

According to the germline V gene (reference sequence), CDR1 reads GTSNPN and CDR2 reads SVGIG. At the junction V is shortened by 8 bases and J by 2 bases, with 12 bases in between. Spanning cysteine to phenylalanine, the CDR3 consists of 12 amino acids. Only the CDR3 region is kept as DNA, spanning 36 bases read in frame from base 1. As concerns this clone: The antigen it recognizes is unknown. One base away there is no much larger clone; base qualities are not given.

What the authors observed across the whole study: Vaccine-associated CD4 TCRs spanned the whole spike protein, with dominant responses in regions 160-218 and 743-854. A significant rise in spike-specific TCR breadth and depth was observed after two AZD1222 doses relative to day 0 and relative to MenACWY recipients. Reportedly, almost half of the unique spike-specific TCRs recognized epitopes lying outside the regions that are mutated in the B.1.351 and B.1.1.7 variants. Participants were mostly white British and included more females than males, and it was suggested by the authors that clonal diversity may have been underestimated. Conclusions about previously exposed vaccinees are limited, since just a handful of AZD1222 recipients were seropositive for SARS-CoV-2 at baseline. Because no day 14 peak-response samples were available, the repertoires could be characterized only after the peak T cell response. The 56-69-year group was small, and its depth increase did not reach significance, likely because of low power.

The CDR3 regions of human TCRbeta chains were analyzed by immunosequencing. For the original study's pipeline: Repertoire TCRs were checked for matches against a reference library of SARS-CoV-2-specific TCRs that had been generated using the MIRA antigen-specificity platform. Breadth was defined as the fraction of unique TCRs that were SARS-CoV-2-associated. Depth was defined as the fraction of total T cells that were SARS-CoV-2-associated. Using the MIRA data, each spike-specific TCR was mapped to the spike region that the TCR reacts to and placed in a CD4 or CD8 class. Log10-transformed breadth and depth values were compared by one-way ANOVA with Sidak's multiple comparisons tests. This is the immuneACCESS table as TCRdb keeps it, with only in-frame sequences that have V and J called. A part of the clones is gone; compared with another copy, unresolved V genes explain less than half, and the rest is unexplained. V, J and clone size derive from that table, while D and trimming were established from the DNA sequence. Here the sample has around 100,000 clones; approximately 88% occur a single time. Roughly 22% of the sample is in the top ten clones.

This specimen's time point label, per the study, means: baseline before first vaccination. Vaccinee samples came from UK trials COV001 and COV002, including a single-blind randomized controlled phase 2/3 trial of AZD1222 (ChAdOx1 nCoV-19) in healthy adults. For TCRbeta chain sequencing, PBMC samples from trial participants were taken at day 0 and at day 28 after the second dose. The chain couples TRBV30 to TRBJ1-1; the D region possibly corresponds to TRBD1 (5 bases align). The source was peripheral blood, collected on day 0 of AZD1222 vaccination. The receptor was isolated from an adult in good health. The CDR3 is CAQGRFNTEAFF. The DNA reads TGTGCCCAGGGCAGGTTCAACACTGAAGCTTTCTTT.